This passage covers 14 T cell receptor beta chains from one sample sequenced in a study of Tregs in tolerant kidney transplant recipients. Repertoires were generated with immunoSEQ multiplex PCR, while TCRdb's copy carries only in-frame clones and drops some. The top ten hold roughly 2.2% of the sample, which has some 55,000 clones, approximately 85% seen once. The specimen was Tregs from blood, collected before the transplant. These receptors were obtained from a human donor who received a combined kidney and bone marrow transplant.

The V call is TRBV11-2, the J call TRBJ2-7, with D tentatively TRBD2 (6 bases). The germline V and J ends were trimmed by 5 bases and 2 bases, with 13 bases remaining between them. This CDR3 spans 14 amino acids. Looked up from germline, CDR1 is SGHAT and CDR2 is FQNNGV. This chain's CDR3 is CASSLGGITYEQYF. The CDR3 DNA sequence: TGTGCCAGCAGCCTAGGAGGGATCACCTACGAGCAGTACTTC.

The chain joins TRBV9 to TRBJ2-4; 11 bases are a match to TRBD2. This CDR3 region has 15 residues. Germline CDR1 reads SGDLS; CDR2 reads YYNGEE. V shed 2 bases and J 6 bases; nucleotides not matched to a gene: 4. The CDR3 coding sequence is TGTGCCAGCAGCGTGGGACTAGCGGAACTAAACATTCAGTACTTC. It codes for CASSVGLAELNIQYF.

J is TRBJ1-2 and V is TRBV7-2, with no clear D. The CDR3 length is 12 residues. The V end lost 3 bases, the J end lost 3 bases, and 5 bases lay between the germline ends. The germline V gene has CDR1 SGHTA and CDR2 FQGNSA. CDR3 nucleotide sequence: TGTGCCAGCAGCTTGAAGTACTATGGCTACACCTTC. Amino acids: CASSLKYYGYTF.

The chain carries TRBV5-5 and TRBJ2-3; D uncertain. The CDR3 has 14 residues. CDR1 and CDR2 from the germline V gene are SGHKS and YYEKEE (reference sequence). V shed 0 bases and J shed 0 bases, with 5 bases lying between them. CDR3 DNA sequence: TGTGCCAGCAGCTTGGCGGTGAGCACAGATACGCAGTATTTT. Protein: CASSLAVSTDTQYF. Full variable domain (missing parts from reference TRBV5-5 and TRBJ2-3): DAGVTQSPTHLIKTRGQQVTLRCSPISGHKSVSWYQQVLGQGPQFIFQYYEKEERGRGNFPDRFSARQFPNYSSELNVNALLLGDSALYLCASSLAVSTDTQYFGPGTRLTVL.

The chain links TRBV7-9 to TRBJ1-2, with 10 bases lining up with TRBD1. V trimming: 6 bases; J trimming: 6 bases; junction bases outside the gene matches: 4. This CDR3 contains 13 residues. Germline V gives CDR1 SEHNR, CDR2 FQNEAQ (reference sequence). The DNA for the CDR3 is TGTGCCAGCAGTCGACAGGGGGCGAATGGCTACACCTTC. Its protein product is CASSRQGANGYTF.

The rearrangement links TRBV5-5 to TRBJ2-7, with 10 bases lining up with TRBD1. Germline V gives CDR1 SGHKS, CDR2 YYEKEE (reference sequence). The CDR3 is 16 amino acids. V shed 0 bases, J shed 5 bases, and the junction held 8 bases outside the gene matches. The CDR3, as DNA: TGTGCCAGCAGCTTGGACCGTCGGGACAGGGGAAACGAGCAGTACTTC. It translates to CASSLDRRDRGNEQYF.

This sequence joins TRBV4-2 and TRBJ2-1; unclear D gene. Trimming removed 1 base at V and 7 bases at J, with 8 bases between. Germline CDR1 LGHNA, CDR2 YNFKEQ. The CDR3 has 13 amino acids. The CDR3 loop reads CASSQVGRNEQFF. The CDR3, as DNA: TGTGCCAGCAGCCAAGTAGGCCGGAATGAGCAGTTCTTC.

This chain connects TRBV6-6 to TRBJ2-2; D is ambiguous. Germline lookup yields CDR1 MNHNY and CDR2 SVGAGI (reference sequence). This CDR3 is 16 amino acids long. With 0 bases removed from V and 7 bases from J, the gap between germline ends came to 15 bases. For the CDR3, the DNA is TGTGCCAGCAGTTACTCGAAAGGGTTTTATGGCGGGGAGCTGTTTTTT. Translating it yields CASSYSKGFYGGELFF.

This rearrangement joins TRBV4-3 to TRBJ2-5, with D tentatively TRBD2 (6 bases). The CDR3 totals 14 residues. The V and J ends lost 5 bases and 4 bases respectively, with 14 bases between them. Germline CDR1 LGHNA, CDR2 YSLEER. The CDR3 is CASSTQVGGETQYF. The CDR3 nucleotides are TGCGCCAGCAGCACACAGGTCGGGGGAGAGACCCAGTACTTC.

The chain couples TRBV5-1 to TRBJ2-5; the match to TRBD1 covers 9 bases. The V gene end was trimmed by 3 bases and the J gene end by 1 base; junction bases not matched to a gene: 4. Per the germline V gene, CDR1 is SGHRS and CDR2 is YFSETQ. This CDR3 contains 15 residues. CDR3 in DNA: TGCGCCAGCAGCTGGACGGACAGGGGCCAAGAGACCCAGTACTTC. It yields the protein CASSWTDRGQETQYF.

In its sample, this clone was seen a few times. The junction departs from the called germline gene at one end, perhaps through a read error. The chain has TRBV4-1 and TRBJ1-5, with 7 bases aligning to TRBD1. Per germline, CDR1 MGHRA and CDR2 YSYEKL. The CDR3 spans 13 residues. The CDR3 is CASSQGVGQPQHF. DNA for the CDR3: TGTGCCAGCAGCCAGGGGGTTGGTCAGCCCCAGCATTTT.

J is TRBJ2-7 and V is TRBV30; D is perhaps TRBD1 (6 bases). Trimming shortened V by 8 bases and J by 6 bases, and 29 bases separated the two germline ends. From germline, CDR1 is GTSNPN and CDR2 SVGIG (reference sequence). There are 16 residues in the CDR3. CDR3 DNA sequence: TGTGCCCCGGCCAGGGGCGATGAGGGGGTCTCTCCCGAGCAGTACTTC. It codes for CAPARGDEGVSPEQYF.

This clone appeared a few times. The genes are TRBV15 and TRBJ1-6; D is undetermined. The CDR3 is made up of 14 amino acids. Germline lookup yields CDR1 LNHNV and CDR2 YYDKDF (reference sequence). V was cut by 0 bases and J by 8 bases, with 8 bases left in between. The CDR3 is CATSRDRGYSPLHF. The DNA for the CDR3 is TGTGCCACCAGCAGAGATCGAGGGTATTCACCCCTCCACTTT. Looking up the rest from reference TRBV15 and TRBJ1-6 gives the full variable domain: DAMVIQNPRYQVTQFGKPVTLSCSQTLNHNVMYWYQQKSSQAPKLLFHYYDKDFNNEADTPDNFQSRRPNTSFCFLDIRSPGLGDTAMYLCATSRDRGYSPLHFGNGTRLTVT.

The CDR3 DNA follows: TGTGCCAGCAGCTTATTACCTAGCGGGGGGATCGCAGATACGCAGTATTTT. This gives the protein CASSLLPSGGIADTQYF. The V gene is TRBV7-2, the J gene TRBJ2-3; 11 bases agree with TRBD2. Germline-derived CDR1 and CDR2 are SGHTA and FQGNSA. J was trimmed by 4 bases and V by 2 bases; bases with no gene match: 8. CDR3 length equals 17 residues.